What follows describes a single TCR beta chain. Antigen unknown. V was pared by 11 bases and J by 11 bases, with 28 bases between. This CDR3 region has 15 residues. Germline V gene sequence: CDR1 MNHEY, CDR2 SMNVEV (reference sequence). These data come from a study of cytomegalovirus exposure and HLA in healthy donors. General study results and limits: Reports state that TCR beta sequences accurately predicted most subjects' HLA-A and HLA-B alleles. Analyzed later, most CMV-associated TCR beta chains appeared HLA-restricted. Researchers had no immune exposure information except CMV serostatus available.

Vbeta (60) and Jbeta (13) primers were used in the PCR. Assay: immunoSEQ multiplex PCR; the TCRdb copy retains only in-frame clones and omits some. The top ten clones hold 2.9% of a sample with approximately 220,000 clones, approximately 81% of them seen once. The source is a man aged 30 to 39 in good health and CMV-seronegative. The rearrangement joins TRBV27 to TRBJ1-5; possible D gene TRBD1, 5 bases. Sequenced material: PBMCs. The CDR3 nucleotides are TGTGCCTCCAGGGAGGGACCTAACCCCTTATCAGCCCAGCATTTT. It specifies CASREGPNPLSAQHF.